This T cell receptor beta chain was found in a study of Ad26.COV2.S vaccination and SARS-CoV-2 variants. Findings and caveats of the study: Total T cell responses were possibly underestimated by TCR breadth and depth analyses. Reported post-vaccination CD8+ and CD4+ T cell responses to spike showed substantial breadth.

V lost 4 bases and J lost 3; bases outside the gene matches: 15. The CDR3 spans 18 residues. Germline V gene lookup returns CDR1 SGHRS and CDR2 YFSETQ. This table comes from immunoSEQ multiplex PCR, and its TCRdb copy is limited to in-frame clones, with some not included. The sample consists of 350,000 to 450,000 clones, about 92% of them appearing once. Of note for this clone: Its antigen is not known.

This TCR was sampled from a human donor who had recovered from COVID-19. Sequencing was performed on peripheral blood, taken after recovery from COVID-19. This chain links TRBV5-1 with TRBJ1-2, with 10 positions matching TRBD1. The CDR3 coding sequence is TGCGCCAGCAGCCGGGACGGGACAGGGGCAGGGGATGACTATGGCTACACCTTC. Protein product: CASSRDGTGAGDDYGYTF.